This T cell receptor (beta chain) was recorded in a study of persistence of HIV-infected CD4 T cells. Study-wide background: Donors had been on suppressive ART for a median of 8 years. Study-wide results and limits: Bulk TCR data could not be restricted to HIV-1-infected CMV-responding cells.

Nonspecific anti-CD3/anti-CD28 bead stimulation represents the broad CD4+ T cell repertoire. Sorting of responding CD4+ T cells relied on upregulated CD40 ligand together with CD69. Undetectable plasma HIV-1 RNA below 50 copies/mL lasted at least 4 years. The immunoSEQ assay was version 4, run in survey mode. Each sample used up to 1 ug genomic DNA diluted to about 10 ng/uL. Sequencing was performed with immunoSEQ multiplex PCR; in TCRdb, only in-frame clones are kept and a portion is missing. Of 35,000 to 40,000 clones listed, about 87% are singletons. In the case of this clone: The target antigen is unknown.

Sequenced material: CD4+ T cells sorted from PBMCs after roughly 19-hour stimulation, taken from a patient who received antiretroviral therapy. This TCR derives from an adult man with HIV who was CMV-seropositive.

CDR3 bases: TGTGCCAGCAGGTTGGATAGCTCCTACAATGAGCAGTTCTTC. Its translation: CASRLDSSYNEQFF. This chain links TRBV7-8 with TRBJ2-1; D is ambiguous. Germline assignment: CDR1 SGHVS and CDR2 FQNEAQ. The CDR3 covers 14 residues. Trimming removed 6 bases at V and 0 bases at J, with 9 bases between.